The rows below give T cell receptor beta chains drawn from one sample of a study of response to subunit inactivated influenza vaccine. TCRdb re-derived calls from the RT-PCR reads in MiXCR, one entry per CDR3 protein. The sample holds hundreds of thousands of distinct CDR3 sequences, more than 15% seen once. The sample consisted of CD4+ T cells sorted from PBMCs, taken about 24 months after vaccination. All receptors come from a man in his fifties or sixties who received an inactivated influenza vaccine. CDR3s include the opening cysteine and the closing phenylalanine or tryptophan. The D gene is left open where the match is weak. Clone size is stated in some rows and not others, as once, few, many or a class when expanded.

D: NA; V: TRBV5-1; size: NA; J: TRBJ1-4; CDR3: CASGRDAEEKLFF; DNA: TGCGCCAGCGGACGGGACGCAGAGGAAAAACTGTTTTTT
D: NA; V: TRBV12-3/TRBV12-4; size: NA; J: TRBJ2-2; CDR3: CASTLAGRSTGELFF; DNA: TGTGCCAGCACCCTCGCAGGCAGGTCCACCGGGGAGCTGTTTTTT
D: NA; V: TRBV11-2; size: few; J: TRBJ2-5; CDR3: CASSFTSYETQYF; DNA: TGTGCCAGCAGCTTTACGAGTTATGAGACCCAGTACTTC
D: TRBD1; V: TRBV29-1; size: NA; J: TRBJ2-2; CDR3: CSVRDRGLTGELFF; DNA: TGCAGCGTTCGGGACAGGGGGCTCACCGGGGAGCTGTTTTTT
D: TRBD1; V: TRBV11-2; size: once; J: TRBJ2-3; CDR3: CASSARTGLDTQYF; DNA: TGTGCCAGCAGCGCCCGGACAGGGTTAGATACGCAGTATTTT
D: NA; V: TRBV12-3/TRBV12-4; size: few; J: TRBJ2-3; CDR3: CASSVGVYTQYF; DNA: TGTGCCAGCAGTGTCGGGGTGTATACGCAGTATTTT
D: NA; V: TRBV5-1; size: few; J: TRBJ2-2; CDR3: CASSLVSGPGELFF; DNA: TGCGCCAGCAGCTTGGTTTCAGGGCCCGGGGAGCTGTTTTTT
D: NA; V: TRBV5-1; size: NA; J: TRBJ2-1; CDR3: CASSPDLGSKSYNEQFF; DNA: TGCGCCAGCAGCCCCGACCTCGGGAGTAAGTCCTACAATGAGCAGTTCTTC
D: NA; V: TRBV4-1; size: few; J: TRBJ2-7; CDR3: CASSRPGSGSNEQYF; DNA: TGCGCCAGCAGCCGCCCAGGGTCAGGGAGCAACGAGCAGTACTTC
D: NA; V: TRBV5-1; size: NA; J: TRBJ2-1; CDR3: CASSFGTGYNEQFF; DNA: TGCGCCAGCAGCTTTGGAACGGGTTACAATGAGCAGTTCTTC
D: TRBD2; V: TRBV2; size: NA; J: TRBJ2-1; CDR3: CASSATSGVNEQFF; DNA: TGTGCCAGCAGTGCGACTAGCGGGGTCAATGAGCAGTTCTTC
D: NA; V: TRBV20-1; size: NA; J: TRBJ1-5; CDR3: CSALGGYNQPQHF; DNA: TGCAGTGCCTTGGGGGGCTACAATCAGCCCCAGCATTTT
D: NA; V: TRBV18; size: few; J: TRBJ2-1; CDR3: CASSAGLPYNEQFF; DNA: TGTGCCAGCTCAGCGGGACTCCCTTACAATGAGCAGTTCTTC
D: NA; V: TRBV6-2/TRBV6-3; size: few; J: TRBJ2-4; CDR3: CASSNPTGAKNIQYF; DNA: TGTGCCAGCAGTAACCCGACAGGAGCCAAAAACATTCAGTACTTC
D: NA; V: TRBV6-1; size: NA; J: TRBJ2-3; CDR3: CASSHGLTTDTQYF; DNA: TGTGCCAGCAGCCACGGACTAACCACAGATACGCAGTATTTT
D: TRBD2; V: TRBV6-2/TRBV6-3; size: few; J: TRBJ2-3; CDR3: CASRHSGRAKDTQYF; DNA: TGTGCCAGCAGGCACAGCGGGAGGGCGAAGGATACGCAGTATTTT
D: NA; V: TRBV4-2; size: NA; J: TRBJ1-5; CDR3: CASSQDGDSNQPQHF; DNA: TGTGCCAGCAGCCAAGACGGGGACAGCAATCAGCCCCAGCATTTT
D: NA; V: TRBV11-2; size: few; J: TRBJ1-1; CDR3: CASSLGGRADTEAFF; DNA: TGTGCCAGCAGCTTAGGGGGGAGGGCGGACACTGAAGCTTTCTTT
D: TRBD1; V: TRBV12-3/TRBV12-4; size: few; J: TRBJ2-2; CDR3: CASSFWSAGTANTGELFF; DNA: TGTGCCAGCAGTTTCTGGTCCGCCGGGACAGCGAACACCGGGGAGCTGTTTTTT
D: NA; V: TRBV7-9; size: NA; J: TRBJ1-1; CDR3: CASSFAGTKNTEAFF; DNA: TGTGCCAGCAGCTTTGCCGGGACGAAGAACACTGAAGCTTTCTTT
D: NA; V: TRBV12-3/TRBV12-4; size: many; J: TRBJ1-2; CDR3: CASSLELYGYTF; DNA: TGTGCCAGCAGTTTAGAATTATATGGCTACACCTTC
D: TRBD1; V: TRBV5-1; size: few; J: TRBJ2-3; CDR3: CASSPGTGSGADTQYF; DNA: TGCGCCAGCAGCCCCGGGACAGGGAGCGGGGCAGATACGCAGTATTTT
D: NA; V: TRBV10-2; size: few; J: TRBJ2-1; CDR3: CASSTLGYNEQFF; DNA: TGCGCCAGCAGTACGCTGGGTTACAATGAGCAGTTCTTC
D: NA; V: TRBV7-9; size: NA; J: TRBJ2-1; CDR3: CASSLGTIGSHEQFF; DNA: TGTGCCAGCAGCCTAGGTACGATCGGGTCTCATGAGCAGTTCTTC
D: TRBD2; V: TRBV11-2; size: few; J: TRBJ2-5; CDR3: CASSLGLTSGSETQYF; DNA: TGTGCCAGCAGCTTAGGGCTGACTAGCGGGAGTGAGACCCAGTACTTC
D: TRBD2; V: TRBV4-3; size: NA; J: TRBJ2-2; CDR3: CASSPGLATTGELFF; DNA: TGCGCCAGCAGCCCGGGACTAGCAACCACCGGGGAGCTGTTTTTT
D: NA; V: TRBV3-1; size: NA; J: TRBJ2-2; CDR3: CASRLQGSGELFF; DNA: TGTGCCAGCAGACTACAGGGAAGCGGGGAGCTGTTTTTT
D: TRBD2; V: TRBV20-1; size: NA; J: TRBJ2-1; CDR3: CSETGTSGGGEQFF; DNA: TGCAGTGAAACCGGGACTAGCGGAGGAGGTGAGCAGTTCTTC
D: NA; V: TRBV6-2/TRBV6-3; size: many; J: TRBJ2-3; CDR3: CAPRPSDTDTQYF; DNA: TGTGCCCCCCGCCCCTCGGACACAGATACGCAGTATTTT
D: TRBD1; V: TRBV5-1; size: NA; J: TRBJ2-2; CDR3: CASSLRQGGTGELFF; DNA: TGCGCCAGCAGCCTCCGACAGGGCGGCACCGGGGAGCTGTTTTTT
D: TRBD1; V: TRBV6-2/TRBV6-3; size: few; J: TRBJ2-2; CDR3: CASSYSRRGNVGELFF; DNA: TGTGCCAGCAGTTACTCCCGCAGGGGGAACGTCGGGGAGCTGTTTTTT
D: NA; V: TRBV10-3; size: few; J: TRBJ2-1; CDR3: CAIRERASYNEQFF; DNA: TGTGCCATCAGGGAGAGGGCCTCCTACAATGAGCAGTTCTTC
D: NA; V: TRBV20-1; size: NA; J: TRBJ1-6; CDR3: CSAEQGPLHF; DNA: TGCAGTGCTGAACAGGGTCCCCTCCACTTT
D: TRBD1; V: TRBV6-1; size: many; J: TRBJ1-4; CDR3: CASHRGPRMNEKLFF; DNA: TGTGCCAGCCACAGGGGGCCCCGGATGAATGAAAAACTGTTTTTT
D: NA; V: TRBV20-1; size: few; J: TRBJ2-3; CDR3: CSAQMAGAPVDTQYF; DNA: TGCAGTGCTCAAATGGCGGGGGCGCCCGTAGATACGCAGTATTTT
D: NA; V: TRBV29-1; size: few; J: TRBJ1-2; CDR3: CSVEVPPGFGYTF; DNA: TGCAGCGTTGAAGTCCCCCCCGGGTTTGGCTACACCTTC
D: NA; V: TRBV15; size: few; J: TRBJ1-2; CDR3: CATSSSGPDYGYTF; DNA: TGTGCCACCAGCAGCTCAGGCCCGGACTATGGCTACACCTTC
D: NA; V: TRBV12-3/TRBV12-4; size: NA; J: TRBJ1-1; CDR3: CASSLQEQNTEAFF; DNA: TGTGCCAGCAGTTTACAGGAACAGAACACTGAAGCTTTCTTT
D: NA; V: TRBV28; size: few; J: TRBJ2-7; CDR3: CASSVQGNQAYEQYF; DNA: TGTGCCAGCAGTGTACAGGGAAATCAGGCCTACGAGCAGTACTTC
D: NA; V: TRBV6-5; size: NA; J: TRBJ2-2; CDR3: CASSYRSTGELFF; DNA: TGTGCCAGCAGTTACAGGAGCACCGGGGAGCTGTTTTTT
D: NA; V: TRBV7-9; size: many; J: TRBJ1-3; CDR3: CASSSQSNTIYF; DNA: TGTGCCAGCAGCTCGCAATCAAACACCATATATTTT
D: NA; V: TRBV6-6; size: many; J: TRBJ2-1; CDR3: CASVGAGYNEQFF; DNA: TGTGCCAGCGTGGGGGCAGGTTACAATGAGCAGTTCTTC
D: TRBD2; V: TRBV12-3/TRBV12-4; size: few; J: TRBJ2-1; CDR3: CASSISGKGEQFF; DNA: TGTGCCAGCAGTATTAGCGGGAAGGGTGAGCAGTTCTTC